Below, one T cell receptor beta chain is given with its context. Germline V lookup: CDR1 SGHTS, CDR2 YDEGEE. The V end lost 3 bases, the J end lost 2 bases, and 10 bases lay between the germline ends. The CDR3 consists of 14 residues. Clones were read by immunoSEQ multiplex PCR, and TCRdb kept only the in-frame ones, dropping some. The sample records roughly 10,000 clones, 87% being singletons. This sample is part of a study of blood T cell repertoires in COVID-19. Study background: The United States, Italy and Spain were the sources of the acute and convalescent COVID-19 samples. Sample material is recorded as cDNA or gDNA derived from T cells, B-cell-depleted T cells, or PBMCs.

The V and J genes are TRBV5-8 and TRBJ2-3, with D possibly TRBD2 on 5 matching bases. The origin of this receptor is a young man with active or convalescent COVID-19. Input material: peripheral blood. The CDR3 sequence: CASSSPSLTDTQYF. CDR3 bases: TGTGCCAGCAGCTCACCTAGCCTCACAGATACGCAGTATTTT.